This TCR beta chain was documented in a study of blood T cell repertoires in COVID-19. The CDR3 has 16 residues. Germline V gives CDR1 LNHDA, CDR2 SQIVND (reference sequence). V lost 6 bases and J lost 7; bases outside the gene matches: 11. Individuals drawn from some 25 US areas were about 18 to 90 years old. Authors' processing steps: Reference gene primer amplification in the assay estimated nucleated cell counts. Using immunoSEQ multiplex PCR, the repertoire was profiled, and TCRdb retains in-frame clones only, with some absent. V and J calls and clone size follow that table, whereas D and trimming were derived from the DNA. The sample yields about 380,000 clones, 88% seen once.

The sample was PBMCs or T cells enriched from blood (not recorded which). The receptor was derived from a woman younger than 35 who had recovered from COVID-19. The chain combines TRBV19 with TRBJ1-6; the match to TRBD1 covers 8 bases. The CDR3 coding sequence is TGTGCCAGTAGAACTTCCGGACAGGGATCAAATTCACCCCTCCACTTT. Residues: CASRTSGQGSNSPLHF.